This T cell receptor beta chain was observed in a study of blood T cell repertoires in COVID-19. About the research overall: Sites in the United States, Italy and Spain provided acute and convalescent COVID-19 samples. PBMCs, B-cell-depleted T cells, or T cells were the source of the cDNA or gDNA that made up the material.

The CDR3 totals 15 residues. Germline V lookup: CDR1 SNHLY, CDR2 FYNNEI. V trimming: 6 bases; J trimming: 4 bases; junction bases outside the gene matches: 0. Authors' methods: By means of reference gene primer amplification, nucleated cell counts were estimated. Method: immunoSEQ multiplex PCR; TCRdb's copy keeps in-frame clones and lacks some. V and J calls and clone size are as listed in that table; D and trimming were resolved from the DNA. The sample includes about 190,000 clones, nearly 90% of them seen just once. The receptor comes from a man aged 45-65 years with acute or convalescent COVID-19. The source material was peripheral blood. V is TRBV2 and J is TRBJ2-2; 15 bases map to TRBD2. The DNA for the CDR3 is TGTGCCAGCAGGGGACTAGCGGGAGGCACCGGGGAGCTGTTTTTT. It translates to CASRGLAGGTGELFF.